These 6 T cell receptor beta chains share one sample of origin, sequenced in a study of blood T cell repertoires in COVID-19. Here immunoSEQ multiplex PCR was the method, and the copy in TCRdb shows in-frame clones only, minus some. Among 150,000 to 200,000 clones listed, roughly 79% were seen once. The sequencing sample was made of peripheral blood. Every receptor here comes from a woman over 75 with acute or convalescent COVID-19.

This sequence joins TRBV9 and TRBJ2-1; a possible D gene is TRBD2 (6 bases). Germline lookup yields CDR1 SGDLS and CDR2 YYNGEE. V was pared by 4 bases and J by 0 bases, with 26 bases between. The CDR3 covers 20 residues. CDR3 region: CASSPPTRRERPSSYNEQFF. The DNA for the CDR3 is TGTGCCAGCAGCCCTCCTACCAGACGGGAGCGTCCTAGCTCCTACAATGAGCAGTTCTTC.

DNA of the CDR3: TGTGCCAGCAGCTTCTGGCGGGAGGGCCAGGGGGAGCTGTTTTTT. Encoded protein: CASSFWREGQGELFF. The chain is built from TRBV7-9 and TRBJ2-2, with 9 nucleotides matching TRBD2. V shed 3 bases, J shed 8 bases, and the junction held 7 bases outside the gene matches. This CDR3 has 15 residues. CDR1 and CDR2 from the germline V gene are SEHNR and FQNEAQ (reference sequence).

CDR3 sequence reads: CASSFGQNNSPLHF. CDR3 DNA sequence: TGTGCCAGCAGTTTTGGGCAGAATAATTCACCCCTCCACTTT. This chain links TRBV27 with TRBJ1-6; no clear D. The V and J ends lost 3 bases and 5 bases respectively, with 8 bases between them. Germline V lookup: CDR1 MNHEY, CDR2 SMNVEV (reference sequence). The CDR3 covers 14 residues.

The chain links TRBV6-5 to TRBJ2-1; 7 nucleotides agree with TRBD1. Germline V gene lookup returns CDR1 MNHEY and CDR2 SVGAGI. This CDR3 has 16 amino acids. The ends lost 2 bases at V and 8 bases at J; junction bases unmatched: 12. The CDR3 DNA sequence: TGTGCCAGCAGTTACGGGGACAGAATTCCCCGGGATGAGCAGTTCTTC. Translated: CASSYGDRIPRDEQFF.

The rearrangement joins TRBV6-2 or TRBV6-3 to TRBJ2-7; a weak D match, TRBD1 (5 bases). Germline assignment: CDR1 MNHEY and CDR2 SVGEGT. CDR3 length: 14 amino acids. The V gene lost 5 bases and the J gene lost 0 bases, with 11 bases spanning the gap. CDR3 sequence: CASSLDSYSYEQYF. CDR3 sequence (DNA): TGTGCCAGCAGTCTAGACAGTTACTCCTACGAGCAGTACTTC.

For the CDR3, the DNA is TGCGCCAGCAGCTTGGTCGGGGAAAACATTCAGTACTTC. This translates into CASSLVGENIQYF. The J gene is TRBJ2-4, the V gene TRBV5-1; perhaps TRBD2 as D (5 bases). Germline V gives CDR1 SGHRS, CDR2 YFSETQ. The CDR3 sequence is 13 residues long. The V gene lost 0 bases and the J gene lost 5 bases, with 6 bases spanning the gap.